This entry concerns a single T cell receptor (beta chain). Its matching antigen is unknown. This specimen comes from a study of B cell selection in AIRE deficiency. Profiled with immunoSEQ multiplex PCR; TCRdb holds only in-frame clones, not every one. This sample yields around 18,000 clones, of which roughly 91% are seen a single time; about 0.92% belongs to the top ten. Regulatory T cells were sorted as CD4+CD25hiCD127low/negative. Points from the study as a whole: Of roughly 3,300 shared Treg TCRbeta sequences, 31.6% were healthy-donor-only and roughly 10% patient-only.

The receptor was isolated from a human donor in good health. The sequencing sample was made of CD4+CD25+ Tregs sorted from PBMCs.

CDR3 sequence reads: CASSEFSTNEKLFF. In DNA, the CDR3 is TGTGCCAGCAGCGAATTTTCAACTAATGAAAAACTGTTTTTT. The chain couples TRBV28 to TRBJ1-4, with no clear D. The CDR3 is made up of 14 amino acids. V lost 6 bases and J 0 bases, leaving 8 bases between the germline ends. Germline values: CDR1 MDHEN, CDR2 SYDVKM.